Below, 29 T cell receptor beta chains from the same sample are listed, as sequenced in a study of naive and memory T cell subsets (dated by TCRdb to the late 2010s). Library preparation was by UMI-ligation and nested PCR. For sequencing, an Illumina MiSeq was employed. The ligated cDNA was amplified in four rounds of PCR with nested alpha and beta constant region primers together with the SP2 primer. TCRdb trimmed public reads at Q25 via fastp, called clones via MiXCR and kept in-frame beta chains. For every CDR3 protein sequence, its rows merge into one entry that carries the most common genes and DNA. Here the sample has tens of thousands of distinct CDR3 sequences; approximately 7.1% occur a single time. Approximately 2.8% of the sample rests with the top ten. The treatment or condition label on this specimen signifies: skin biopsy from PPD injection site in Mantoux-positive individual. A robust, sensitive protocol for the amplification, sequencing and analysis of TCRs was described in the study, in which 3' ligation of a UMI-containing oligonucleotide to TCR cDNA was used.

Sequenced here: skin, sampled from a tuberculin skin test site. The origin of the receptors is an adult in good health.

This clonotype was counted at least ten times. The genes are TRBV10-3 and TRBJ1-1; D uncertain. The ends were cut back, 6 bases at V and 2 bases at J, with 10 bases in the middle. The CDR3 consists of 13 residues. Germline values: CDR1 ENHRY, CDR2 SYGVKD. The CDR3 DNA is TGTGCCATCAGCGAAATCCTTAACACTGAAGCTTTCTTT. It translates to CAISEILNTEAFF.

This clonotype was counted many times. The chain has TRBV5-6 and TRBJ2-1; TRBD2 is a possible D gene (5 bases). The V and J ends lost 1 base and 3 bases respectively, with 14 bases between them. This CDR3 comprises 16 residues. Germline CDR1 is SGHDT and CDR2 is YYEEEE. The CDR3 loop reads CASSLNGVDLYNEQFF. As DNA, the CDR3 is TGTGCCAGCAGCTTGAACGGGGTAGACCTCTACAATGAGCAGTTCTTC. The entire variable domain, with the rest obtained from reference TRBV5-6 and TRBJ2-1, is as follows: DAGVTQSPTHLIKTRGQQVTLRCSPKSGHDTVSWYQQALGQGPQFIFQYYEEEERQRGNFPDRFSGHQFPNYSSELNVNALLLGDSALYLCASSLNGVDLYNEQFFGPGTRLTVL.

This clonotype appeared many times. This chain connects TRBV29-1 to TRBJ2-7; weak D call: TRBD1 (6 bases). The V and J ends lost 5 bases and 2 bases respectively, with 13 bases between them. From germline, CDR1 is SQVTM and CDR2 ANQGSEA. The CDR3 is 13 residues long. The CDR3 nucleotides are TGCAGCGTTAGGGACACTTTCCCCTACGAGCAGTACTTC. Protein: CSVRDTFPYEQYF.

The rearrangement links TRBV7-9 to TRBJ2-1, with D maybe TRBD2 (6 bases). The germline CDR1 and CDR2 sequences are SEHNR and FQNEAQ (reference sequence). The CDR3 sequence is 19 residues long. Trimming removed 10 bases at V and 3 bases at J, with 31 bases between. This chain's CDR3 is CATQVEVGPFGTHYNEQFF. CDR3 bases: TGTGCCACCCAGGTAGAAGTTGGGCCGTTCGGGACTCACTACAATGAGCAGTTCTTC.

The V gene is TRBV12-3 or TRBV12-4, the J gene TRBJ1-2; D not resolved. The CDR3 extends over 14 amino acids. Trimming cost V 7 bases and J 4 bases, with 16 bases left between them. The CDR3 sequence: CASTLLTGSYGYTF. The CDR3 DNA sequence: TGTGCCAGCACCCTGCTAACGGGCTCCTATGGCTACACCTTC.

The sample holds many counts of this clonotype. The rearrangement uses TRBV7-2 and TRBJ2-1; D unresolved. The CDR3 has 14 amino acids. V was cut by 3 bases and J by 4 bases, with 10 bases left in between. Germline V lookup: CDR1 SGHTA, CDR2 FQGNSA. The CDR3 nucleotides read TGTGCCAGCAGCTTCCGGGCCACGTACAATGAGCAGTTCTTC. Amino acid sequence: CASSFRATYNEQFF.

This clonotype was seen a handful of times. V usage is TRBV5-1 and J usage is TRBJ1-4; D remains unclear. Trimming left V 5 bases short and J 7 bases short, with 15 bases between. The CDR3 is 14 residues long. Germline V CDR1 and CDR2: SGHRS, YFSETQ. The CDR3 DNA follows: TGCGCCAGCAGGGAAGAGGGCTGGGCTGAAAAACTGTTTTTT. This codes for CASREEGWAEKLFF.

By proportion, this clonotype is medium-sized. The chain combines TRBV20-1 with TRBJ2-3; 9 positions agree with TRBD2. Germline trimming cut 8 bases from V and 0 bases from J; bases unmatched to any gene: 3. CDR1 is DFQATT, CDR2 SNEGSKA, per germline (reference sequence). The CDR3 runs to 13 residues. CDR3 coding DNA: TGCAGTTTAGCGGGGGAGAGCACAGATACGCAGTATTTT. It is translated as CSLAGESTDTQYF.

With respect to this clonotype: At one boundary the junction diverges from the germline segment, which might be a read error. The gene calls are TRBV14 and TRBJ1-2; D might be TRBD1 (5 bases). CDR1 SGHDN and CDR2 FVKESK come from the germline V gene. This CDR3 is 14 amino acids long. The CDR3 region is CASSRPGTDYGDTF. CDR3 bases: TGTGCCAGCAGCCGTCCGGGGACTGACTATGGCGACACCTTC.

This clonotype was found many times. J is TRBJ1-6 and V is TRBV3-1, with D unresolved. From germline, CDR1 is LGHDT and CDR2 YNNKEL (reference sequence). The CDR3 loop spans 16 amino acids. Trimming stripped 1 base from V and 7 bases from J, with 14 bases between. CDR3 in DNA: TGTGCCAGCAGCCAAGTCTCCCGGACGGCCAATTCACCCCTCCACTTT. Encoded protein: CASSQVSRTANSPLHF.

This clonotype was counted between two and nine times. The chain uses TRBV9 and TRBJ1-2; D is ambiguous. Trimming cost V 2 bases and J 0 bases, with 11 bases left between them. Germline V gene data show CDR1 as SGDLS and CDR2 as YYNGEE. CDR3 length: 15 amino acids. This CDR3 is CASSVTAETNYGYTF. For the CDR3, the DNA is TGTGCCAGCAGCGTTACAGCTGAAACTAACTATGGCTACACCTTC.

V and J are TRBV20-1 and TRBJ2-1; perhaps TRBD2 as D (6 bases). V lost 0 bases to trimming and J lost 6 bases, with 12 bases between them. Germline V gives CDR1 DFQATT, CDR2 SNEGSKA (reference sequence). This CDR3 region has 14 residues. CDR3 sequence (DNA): TGCAGTGCTAGAGATTCCACTAGCTTCAATGAGCAGTTCTTC. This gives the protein CSARDSTSFNEQFF.

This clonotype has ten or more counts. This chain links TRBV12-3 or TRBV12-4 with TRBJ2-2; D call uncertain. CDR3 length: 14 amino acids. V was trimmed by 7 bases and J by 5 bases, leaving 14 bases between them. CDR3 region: CASTPRAATGELFF. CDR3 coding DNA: TGTGCCAGCACCCCCCGGGCCGCGACCGGGGAGCTGTTTTTT.

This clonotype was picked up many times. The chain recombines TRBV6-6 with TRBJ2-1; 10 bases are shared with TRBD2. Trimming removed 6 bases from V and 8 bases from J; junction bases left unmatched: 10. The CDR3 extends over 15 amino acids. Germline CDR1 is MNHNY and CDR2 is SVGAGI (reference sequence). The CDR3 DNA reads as TGTGCCAGCAGACTTCAGCGGGGGGGCGGGGATGAGCAGTTCTTC. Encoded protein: CASRLQRGGGDEQFF.

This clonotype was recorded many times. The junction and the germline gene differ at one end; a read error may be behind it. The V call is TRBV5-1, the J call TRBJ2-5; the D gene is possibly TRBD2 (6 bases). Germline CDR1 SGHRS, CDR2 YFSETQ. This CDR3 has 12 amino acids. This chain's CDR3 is CASSYTRETQSF. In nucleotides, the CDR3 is TGCGCCAGCAGCTACACCCGGGAGACCCAGTCCTTC.

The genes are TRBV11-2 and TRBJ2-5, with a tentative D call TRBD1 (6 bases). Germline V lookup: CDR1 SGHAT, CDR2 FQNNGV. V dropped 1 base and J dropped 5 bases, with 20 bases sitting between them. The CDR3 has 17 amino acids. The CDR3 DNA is TGTGCCAGCAGCTTAGCCTCCAGGGGACGGAGGTTGGAGACCCAGTACTTC. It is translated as CASSLASRGRRLETQYF.

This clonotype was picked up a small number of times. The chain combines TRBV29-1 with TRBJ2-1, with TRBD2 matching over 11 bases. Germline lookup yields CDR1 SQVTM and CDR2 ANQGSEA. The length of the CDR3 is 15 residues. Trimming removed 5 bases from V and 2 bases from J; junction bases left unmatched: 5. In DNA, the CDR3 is TGCAGCGTTTATGCTAGCGGGGGGACCTACAATGAGCAGTTCTTC. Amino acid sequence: CSVYASGGTYNEQFF.

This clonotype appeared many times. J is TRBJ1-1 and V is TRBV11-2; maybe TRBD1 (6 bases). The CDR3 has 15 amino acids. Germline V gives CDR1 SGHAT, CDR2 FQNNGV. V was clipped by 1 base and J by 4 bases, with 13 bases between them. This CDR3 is CASSLASGAVTEAFF. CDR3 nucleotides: TGTGCCAGCAGCTTAGCATCGGGGGCGGTCACTGAAGCTTTCTTT.

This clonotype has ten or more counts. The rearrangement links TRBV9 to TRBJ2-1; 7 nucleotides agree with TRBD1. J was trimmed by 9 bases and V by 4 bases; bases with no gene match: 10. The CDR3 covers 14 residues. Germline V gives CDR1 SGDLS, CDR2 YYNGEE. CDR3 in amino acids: CASSTRTGWGEQFF. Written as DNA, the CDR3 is TGTGCCAGCAGCACCCGGACAGGATGGGGTGAGCAGTTCTTC.

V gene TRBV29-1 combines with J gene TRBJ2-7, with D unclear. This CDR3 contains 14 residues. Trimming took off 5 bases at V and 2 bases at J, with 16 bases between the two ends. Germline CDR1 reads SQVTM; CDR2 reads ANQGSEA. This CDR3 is CSVITVDRPYEQYF. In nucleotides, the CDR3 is TGCAGCGTTATAACAGTGGACCGACCCTACGAGCAGTACTTC.

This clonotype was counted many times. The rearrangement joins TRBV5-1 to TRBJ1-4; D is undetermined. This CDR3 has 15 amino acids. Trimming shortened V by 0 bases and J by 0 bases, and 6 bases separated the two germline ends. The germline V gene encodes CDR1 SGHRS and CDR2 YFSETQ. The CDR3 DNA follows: TGCGCCAGCAGCTTGGATTTGACAACTAATGAAAAACTGTTTTTT. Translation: CASSLDLTTNEKLFF.

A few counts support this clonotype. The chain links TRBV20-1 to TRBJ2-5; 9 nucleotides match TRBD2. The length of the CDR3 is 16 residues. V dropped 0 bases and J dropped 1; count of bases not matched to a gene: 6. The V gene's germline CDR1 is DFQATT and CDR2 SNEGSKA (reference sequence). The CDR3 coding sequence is TGCAGTGCTAGAGATCCTAGACTAGCGGTCCAAGAGACCCAGTACTTC. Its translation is CSARDPRLAVQETQYF.

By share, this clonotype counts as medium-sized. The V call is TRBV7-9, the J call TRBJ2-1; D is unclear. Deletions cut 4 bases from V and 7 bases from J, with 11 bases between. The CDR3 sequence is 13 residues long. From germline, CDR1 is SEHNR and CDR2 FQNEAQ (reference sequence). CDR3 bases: TGTGCCAGCAGCTGGGTCCCGGCGAATGAGCAGTTCTTC. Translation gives CASSWVPANEQFF.

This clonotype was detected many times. The chain's CDR3 is CASSLEGQGLFEQYF. The CDR3 bases are TGTGCCAGCAGCTTAGAGGGGCAGGGGTTGTTCGAGCAGTACTTC. The V gene is TRBV7-6, the J gene TRBJ2-7, with a weak D call TRBD1 (6 bases). The CDR3 has 15 residues. The germline V gene has CDR1 SGHVS and CDR2 FNYEAQ. The V gene lost 1 base and the J gene lost 6 bases, with 16 bases spanning the gap.

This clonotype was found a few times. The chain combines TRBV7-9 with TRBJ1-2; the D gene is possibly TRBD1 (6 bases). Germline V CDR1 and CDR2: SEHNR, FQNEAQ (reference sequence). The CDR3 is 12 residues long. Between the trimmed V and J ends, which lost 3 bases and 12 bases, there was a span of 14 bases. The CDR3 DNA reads TGTGCCAGCAGCTTCAGACAGGTGGGGGACACCTTC. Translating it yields CASSFRQVGDTF.

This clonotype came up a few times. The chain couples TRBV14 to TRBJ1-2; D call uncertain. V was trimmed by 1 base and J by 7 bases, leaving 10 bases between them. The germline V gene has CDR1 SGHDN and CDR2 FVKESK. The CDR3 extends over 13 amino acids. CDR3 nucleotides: TGTGCCAGCAGCCAAGTTTATGAGGGTGGCTACACCTTC. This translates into CASSQVYEGGYTF.

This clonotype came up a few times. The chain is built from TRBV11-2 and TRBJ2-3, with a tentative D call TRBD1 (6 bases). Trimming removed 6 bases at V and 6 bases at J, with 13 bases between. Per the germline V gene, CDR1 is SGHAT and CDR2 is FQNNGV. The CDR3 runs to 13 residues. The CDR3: CASRFQGSDTQYF. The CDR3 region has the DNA TGTGCCAGCAGGTTCCAGGGGTCCGATACGCAGTATTTT.

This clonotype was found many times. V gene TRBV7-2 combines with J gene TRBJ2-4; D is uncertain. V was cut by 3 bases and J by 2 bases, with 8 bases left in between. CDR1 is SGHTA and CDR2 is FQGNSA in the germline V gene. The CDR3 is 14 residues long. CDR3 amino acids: CASSFGLTKNIQYF. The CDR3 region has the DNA TGTGCCAGCAGCTTCGGCCTAACCAAAAACATTCAGTACTTC.

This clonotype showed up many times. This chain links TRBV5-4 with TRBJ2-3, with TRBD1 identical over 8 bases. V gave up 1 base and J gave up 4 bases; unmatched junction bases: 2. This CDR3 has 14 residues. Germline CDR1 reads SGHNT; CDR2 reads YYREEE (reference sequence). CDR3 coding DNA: TGTGCCAGCAGCTTGTGGGGACAGGCAGATACGCAGTATTTT. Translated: CASSLWGQADTQYF.